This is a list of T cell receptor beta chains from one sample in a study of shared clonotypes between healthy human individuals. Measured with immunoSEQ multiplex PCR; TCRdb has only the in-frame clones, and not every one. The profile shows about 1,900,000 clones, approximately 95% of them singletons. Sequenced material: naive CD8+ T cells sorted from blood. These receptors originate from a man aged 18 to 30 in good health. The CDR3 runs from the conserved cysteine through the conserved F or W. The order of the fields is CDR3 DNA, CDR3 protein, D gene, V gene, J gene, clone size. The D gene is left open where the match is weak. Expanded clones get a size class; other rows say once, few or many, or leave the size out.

CDR3 DNA: TGCGCCAGCAGCCAAGAGCGGGTCACCTACGAGCAGTACTTC
CDR3 protein: CASSQERVTYEQYF
D gene: .
V gene: TRBV4-1
J gene: TRBJ2-7
clone size: .

CDR3 DNA: TGTGCCAGTAGTACCGGGACAGGCTACGAGCAGTACTTC
CDR3 protein: CASSTGTGYEQYF
D gene: TRBD1
V gene: TRBV19
J gene: TRBJ2-7
clone size: few

CDR3 DNA: TGTGCCAGCAGCACCGGGACCAGCGTTCACGAGCAGTACTTC
CDR3 protein: CASSTGTSVHEQYF
D gene: .
V gene: TRBV7-6
J gene: TRBJ2-7
clone size: .

CDR3 DNA: TGTGCCAGCAGCTTAACTCCGAGCGGGGGGTTGACAGATACGCAGTATTTT
CDR3 protein: CASSLTPSGGLTDTQYF
D gene: TRBD2
V gene: TRBV13
J gene: TRBJ2-3
clone size: .

CDR3 DNA: TGCAGCACCGTGGGGTCAGTAGCGGGGAACCAAGAGACCCAGTACTTC
CDR3 protein: CSTVGSVAGNQETQYF
D gene: TRBD2
V gene: TRBV29-1
J gene: TRBJ2-5
clone size: .

CDR3 DNA: TGTGCCAGCAGCGTAGCAGGCTCTGGAAACACCATATATTTT
CDR3 protein: CASSVAGSGNTIYF
D gene: .
V gene: TRBV9
J gene: TRBJ1-3
clone size: .

CDR3 DNA: TGTGCCAGCAGCCCATTACTAGCGGGAGAATACACCGGGGAGCTGTTTTTT
CDR3 protein: CASSPLLAGEYTGELFF
D gene: TRBD2
V gene: TRBV7-8
J gene: TRBJ2-2
clone size: .

CDR3 DNA: TGTGCCAGCAGTAACACAGGGCGGGTCACCGGGGAGCTGTTTTTT
CDR3 protein: CASSNTGRVTGELFF
D gene: .
V gene: TRBV6-5
J gene: TRBJ2-2
clone size: .

CDR3 DNA: TGCGCCAGCAGCCAAGATTGGGTCCTCTCCTACGAGCAGTACTTC
CDR3 protein: CASSQDWVLSYEQYF
D gene: .
V gene: TRBV4-3
J gene: TRBJ2-7
clone size: .

CDR3 DNA: TGTGCCAGCAGTTTACTAGCGGCAAGCGAGCAGTACTTC
CDR3 protein: CASSLLAASEQYF
D gene: TRBD2
V gene: TRBV6-5
J gene: TRBJ2-7
clone size: .

CDR3 DNA: TGTGCCAGTCGGAGGACAGGGGGCGATCAGCCCCAGCATTTT
CDR3 protein: CASRRTGGDQPQHF
D gene: TRBD1
V gene: TRBV27
J gene: TRBJ1-5
clone size: .

CDR3 DNA: TGTGCCAGCAGTTACTCAGGGCAGGGTGAAAAACTGTTTTTT
CDR3 protein: CASSYSGQGEKLFF
D gene: .
V gene: TRBV6-5
J gene: TRBJ1-4
clone size: .

CDR3 DNA: TGTGCCAGCAGCTTATTGGGGGCTAACTATGGCTACACCTTC
CDR3 protein: CASSLLGANYGYTF
D gene: .
V gene: TRBV13
J gene: TRBJ1-2
clone size: .

CDR3 DNA: TGTGCCAGCAGCTTTGCCCCAGCGCGTCAAGAGACCCAGTACTTC
CDR3 protein: CASSFAPARQETQYF
D gene: .
V gene: TRBV11-2
J gene: TRBJ2-5
clone size: .

CDR3 DNA: TGTGCCACCAGCAGAGATGAACAGGGCCTCACAGATACGCAGTATTTT
CDR3 protein: CATSRDEQGLTDTQYF
D gene: .
V gene: TRBV15
J gene: TRBJ2-3
clone size: .

CDR3 DNA: TGCGCCAGCAGCCAAGATTTGGGAGATACGCAGTATTTT
CDR3 protein: CASSQDLGDTQYF
D gene: .
V gene: TRBV4-3
J gene: TRBJ2-3
clone size: .

CDR3 DNA: TGTGCCAGCACCTTTCGAGACAGGGTTCCCGGGGAGCTGTTTTTT
CDR3 protein: CASTFRDRVPGELFF
D gene: TRBD1
V gene: TRBV5-4
J gene: TRBJ2-2
clone size: few

CDR3 DNA: TGTGCCAGCAGTTACTATCGGGGTGAGACCCAGTACTTC
CDR3 protein: CASSYYRGETQYF
D gene: .
V gene: TRBV6-5
J gene: TRBJ2-5
clone size: once

CDR3 DNA: TGTGCCAGCAGCCACCAGCGGGGGGAAAACGGCTACACCTTC
CDR3 protein: CASSHQRGENGYTF
D gene: .
V gene: TRBV13
J gene: TRBJ1-2
clone size: .

CDR3 DNA: TGTGCCAGCAGCTTACAGGGGGCCGTCACAGATACGCAGTATTTT
CDR3 protein: CASSLQGAVTDTQYF
D gene: TRBD1
V gene: TRBV5-4
J gene: TRBJ2-3
clone size: .

CDR3 DNA: TGTGCCTGGAGTGCGGCTAGCGGGGACAATGAGCAGTTCTTC
CDR3 protein: CAWSAASGDNEQFF
D gene: TRBD2
V gene: TRBV30
J gene: TRBJ2-1
clone size: .

CDR3 DNA: TGTGCCAGCAGTTTATCAGGGGGTTCCTACGAGCAGTACTTC
CDR3 protein: CASSLSGGSYEQYF
D gene: TRBD1
V gene: TRBV28
J gene: TRBJ2-7
clone size: .

CDR3 DNA: TGTGCCAGCAGCTTAACGTCGCGGAGTGCCTCCTACGAGCAGTACTTC
CDR3 protein: CASSLTSRSASYEQYF
D gene: .
V gene: TRBV7-3
J gene: TRBJ2-7
clone size: .

CDR3 DNA: TGCAGCGTGGGCGGGACAGGACACACCGGGGAGCTGTTTTTT
CDR3 protein: CSVGGTGHTGELFF
D gene: TRBD1
V gene: TRBV29-1
J gene: TRBJ2-2
clone size: .

CDR3 DNA: TGTGCCAGCAGCGACCTCCGGGACAGAGGCTACGAGCAGTACTTC
CDR3 protein: CASSDLRDRGYEQYF
D gene: TRBD1
V gene: TRBV7-8
J gene: TRBJ2-7
clone size: .

CDR3 DNA: TGTGCCAGCAGCGCCCCCGGGACTAGCGGACGCACAGATACGCAGTATTTT
CDR3 protein: CASSAPGTSGRTDTQYF
D gene: TRBD2
V gene: TRBV9
J gene: TRBJ2-3
clone size: .

CDR3 DNA: TGTGCCGGATTGCCGAGGACGGATTCCTACGAGCAGTACTTC
CDR3 protein: CAGLPRTDSYEQYF
D gene: .
V gene: TRBV6-6
J gene: TRBJ2-7
clone size: .

CDR3 DNA: TGTGCCAGCAGCTCCTGGACTAGCGGGGGGGCATCCTACAATGAGCAGTTCTTC
CDR3 protein: CASSSWTSGGASYNEQFF
D gene: TRBD2
V gene: TRBV11-2
J gene: TRBJ2-1
clone size: once

CDR3 DNA: TGTGCCAGCTCTTGGACAGGTAGTGAATCACCCCTCCACTTT
CDR3 protein: CASSWTGSESPLHF
D gene: TRBD1
V gene: TRBV27
J gene: TRBJ1-6
clone size: .

CDR3 DNA: TGCAGCGTTGTACTAGCGGGTCACAATGAGCAGTTCTTC
CDR3 protein: CSVVLAGHNEQFF
D gene: TRBD2
V gene: TRBV29-1
J gene: TRBJ2-1
clone size: .

CDR3 DNA: TGTGCCAGCAGTCCTCTTGAGCCCAGCTCCTACAATGAGCAGTTCTTC
CDR3 protein: CASSPLEPSSYNEQFF
D gene: .
V gene: TRBV7-9
J gene: TRBJ2-1
clone size: .

CDR3 DNA: TGTGCCAGCACCCAAGGAGGGGGGAATGAGCAGTTCTTC
CDR3 protein: CASTQGGGNEQFF
D gene: .
V gene: TRBV2
J gene: TRBJ2-1
clone size: once

CDR3 DNA: TGCGCCAGCAGCCAAGTGTCAACTGGATCCTACAATGAGCAGTTCTTC
CDR3 protein: CASSQVSTGSYNEQFF
D gene: .
V gene: TRBV4-1
J gene: TRBJ2-1
clone size: .

CDR3 DNA: TGCAGCGTTCGGGACACCTATGGCTACACCTTC
CDR3 protein: CSVRDTYGYTF
D gene: .
V gene: TRBV29-1
J gene: TRBJ1-2
clone size: .

CDR3 DNA: TGTGCCAGCAGTTTAACGAGCTCCTACAATGAGCAGTTCTTC
CDR3 protein: CASSLTSSYNEQFF
D gene: .
V gene: TRBV27
J gene: TRBJ2-1
clone size: .

CDR3 DNA: TGCGCCAGCAGCCAAGTTGACACCGGGGAGCTGTTTTTT
CDR3 protein: CASSQVDTGELFF
D gene: .
V gene: TRBV4-1
J gene: TRBJ2-2
clone size: .

CDR3 DNA: TGTGCCAGCAGCTTGCCCGATGGGACTCCCGGGGGTGAAAAACTGTTTTTT
CDR3 protein: CASSLPDGTPGGEKLFF
D gene: .
V gene: TRBV28
J gene: TRBJ1-4
clone size: .